What follows are 28 T cell receptor beta chains derived from one specimen sequenced in a study of control samples from healthy donors and cancer patients. Clones were sequenced by immunoSEQ multiplex PCR, and TCRdb holds only the in-frame ones, with some missing. The sample consists of about 160,000 clones, under 96% of them appearing once. The specimen was blood. These receptor sequences come from a woman between 25 and 40 years old in good health.

This clone appeared once. The genes are TRBV21-1 and TRBJ2-3; TRBD2, the D gene given by the table, was not confirmed from the DNA. TRBV21-1 is a pseudogene segment. The CDR3 length is 22 residues. CDR3 sequence: CASSQGESDLGGSSSSTDTQYF. The CDR3 nucleotides are TGTGCCAGCAGCCAGGGTGAGTCGGACCTGGGGGGTTCGAGTTCTAGCACAGATACGCAGTATTTT.

This clone was recorded once. The chain links TRBV11-2 to TRBJ2-7, with a weak D call TRBD1 (5 bases). The CDR3 spans 13 residues. Trimming took 0 bases from V and 3 from J, leaving 6 bases between them. Germline-derived CDR1 and CDR2 are SGHAT and FQNNGV. CDR3 DNA: TGTGCCAGCAGCTTAGAACAGGACTACGAGCAGTACTTC. Translating it yields CASSLEQDYEQYF.

This clone was observed once. The genes are TRBV30 and TRBJ2-2; D call uncertain. The V gene lost 0 bases and the J gene lost 2 bases, with 7 bases spanning the gap. Germline V CDR1 and CDR2: GTSNPN, SVGIG (reference sequence). The CDR3 totals 14 residues. CDR3 in amino acids: CAWSVRSNTGELFF. CDR3 nucleotides: TGTGCCTGGAGTGTACGCAGCAACACCGGGGAGCTGTTTTTT.

The J gene is TRBJ2-7, the V gene TRBV5-1; TRBD1 matches 7 bases. J was trimmed by 3 bases and V by 3 bases; bases with no gene match: 6. Per the germline V gene, CDR1 is SGHRS and CDR2 is YFSETQ. This CDR3 is 14 amino acids long. As DNA, the CDR3 is TGCGCCAGCAGCTGGGGGACAGCGGTCTACGAGCAGTACTTC. Its translation: CASSWGTAVYEQYF.

The chain is built from TRBV29-1 and TRBJ1-1, with D possibly being TRBD1 (6 bases). Trimming cost V 4 bases and J 1 base, with 10 bases left between them. The CDR3 runs to 13 residues. Germline values: CDR1 SQVTM, CDR2 ANQGSEA. DNA of the CDR3: TGCAGCGTTGGGGGCAGGGGGAACACTGAAGCTTTCTTT. Translated: CSVGGRGNTEAFF.

The chain carries TRBV6-5 and TRBJ1-2, with TRBD1 identical over 9 bases. The CDR3 is made up of 15 amino acids. The germline gives CDR1 MNHEY, CDR2 SVGAGI. V shed 6 bases and J 7 bases; nucleotides not matched to a gene: 12. The CDR3 region has the DNA TGTGCCAGCAGAAGGGACAGGGAAGGAATTCGTGGCTACACCTTC. Its protein product is CASRRDREGIRGYTF.

The chain links TRBV19 to TRBJ2-7, with no clear D. CDR1 LNHDA and CDR2 SQIVND come from the germline V gene (reference sequence). The CDR3 sequence is 13 residues long. Trimming took off 5 bases at V and 0 bases at J, with 8 bases between the two ends. DNA of the CDR3: TGTGCCAGTAGTTTCCTTGACTCCTACGAGCAGTACTTC. Translating it yields CASSFLDSYEQYF.

CDR3 coding DNA: TGTGCCAGCAGTGAACAGGGGATTACAACAGATACGCAGTATTTT. Translated, it gives CASSEQGITTDTQYF. This sequence joins TRBV2 and TRBJ2-3, with a possible D match to TRBD1 (6 bases). The CDR3 is 15 amino acids. Germline-derived CDR1 and CDR2 are SNHLY and FYNNEI. Trimming removed 2 bases from V and 3 bases from J, with 12 bases in between.

The chain recombines TRBV21-1 with TRBJ1-1; the table's D call, TRBD1, has no DNA check behind it. TRBV21-1 represents a pseudogene. There are 15 residues in the CDR3. The CDR3 protein is CASSLRRTVITEAFF. CDR3 sequence (DNA): TGTGCCAGCAGCCTTCGCCGGACAGTGATCACTGAAGCTTTCTTT.

CDR3 DNA sequence: TGTGCCAGCAGCCGACAGTTCCAAGAGACCCAGTACTTC. Translated, it gives CASSRQFQETQYF. This chain connects TRBV6-5 to TRBJ2-5, with D perhaps TRBD1 (5 bases). Looked up from germline, CDR1 is MNHEY and CDR2 is SVGAGI. This CDR3 comprises 13 residues. V lost 6 bases to trimming and J lost 1 base, with 9 bases between them.

This rearrangement joins TRBV10-2 to TRBJ2-2, with TRBD1 matching over 9 bases. The CDR3 covers 16 residues. CDR1 and CDR2 (germline): WSHSY, SAAADI. The V and J ends lost 0 bases and 4 bases, in that order; junction bases with no gene match: 3. The CDR3 sequence: CASSESGQGSTGELFF. The CDR3 nucleotides are TGCGCCAGCAGTGAGTCGGGACAGGGAAGCACCGGGGAGCTGTTTTTT.

J is TRBJ2-7 and V is TRBV4-1, with 10 bases matching TRBD2. The CDR3 extends over 17 amino acids. The trim removed 1 base at V and 4 bases at J, leaving 10 bases unmatched. Per the germline V gene, CDR1 is MGHRA and CDR2 is YSYEKL. CDR3 sequence (DNA): TGCGCCAGCAGCCAAGGGGCGTTCCCAGCGGGAGGGTACGAGCAGTACTTC. It codes for CASSQGAFPAGGYEQYF.

In DNA, the CDR3 is TGTGCCATCAGTGGGACAGGGAGCCAGGGGGCTTACGAGCAGTACTTC. Amino acid sequence: CAISGTGSQGAYEQYF. The chain employs TRBV10-3 and TRBJ2-7; 8 bases are shared with TRBD1. This CDR3 is built from 16 residues. In germline, CDR1 is ENHRY, CDR2 SYGVKD. V was pared by 4 bases and J by 4 bases, with 12 bases of the junction left unmatched.

This chain joins TRBV5-1 and TRBJ1-4; D is unclear. Germline-derived CDR1 and CDR2 are SGHRS and YFSETQ. Trimming took off 0 bases at V and 5 bases at J, with 11 bases between the two ends. The CDR3 totals 15 residues. The CDR3 bases are TGCGCCAGCAGCTTGGGACACCTCAGCAATGAAAAACTGTTTTTT. Translated: CASSLGHLSNEKLFF.

The V gene is TRBV5-1, the J gene TRBJ2-7; D ambiguous. Trimming removed 0 bases from V and 7 bases from J, with 20 bases in between. The CDR3 covers 16 residues. CDR1 and CDR2 (germline): SGHRS, YFSETQ. CDR3 in amino acids: CASSLETNPFQEEQYF. The CDR3 coding sequence is TGCGCCAGCAGCTTGGAAACTAACCCATTTCAGGAAGAGCAGTACTTC.

The genes are TRBV7-9 and TRBJ1-1, with D unclear. Between the trimmed V and J ends, which lost 10 bases and 3 bases, there was a span of 12 bases. Germline CDR1 reads SEHNR; CDR2 reads FQNEAQ (reference sequence). The CDR3 is 12 amino acids. The CDR3 spells CAIRPWDTEAFF. CDR3 nucleotide sequence: TGTGCCATTCGCCCGTGGGACACTGAAGCTTTCTTT.

About this clone itself: Germline and junction disagree at one end, which may indicate a read error. The chain carries TRBV7-7 and TRBJ2-1; TRBD1 aligns across 7 bases. CDR1 and CDR2 (germline): SSHAT, FNYEAQ (reference sequence). The CDR3 contains 15 residues. The CDR3 is CASSSGQSSYNEQFF. CDR3 nucleotide sequence: TGTGCTAGCAGCTCGGGACAGAGCTCCTACAATGAGCAGTTCTTC.

The rearrangement joins TRBV28 to TRBJ1-4, with D possibly being TRBD1 (6 bases). Trimming stripped 7 bases from V and 8 bases from J, with 17 bases between. The CDR3 totals 14 residues. CDR1 and CDR2 from the germline V gene are MDHEN and SYDVKM. CDR3 nucleotide sequence: TGTGCCAGCAACCGGGGGGGCGCGGAGGAAAAACTGTTTTTT. Translated: CASNRGGAEEKLFF.

This chain links TRBV29-1 with TRBJ1-1; tentative D call: TRBD1 (6 bases). This CDR3 region has 12 residues. The ends were cut back, 6 bases at V and 7 bases at J, with 15 bases in the middle. Germline lookup yields CDR1 SQVTM and CDR2 ANQGSEA. CDR3 amino acids: CSVNPPTGEAFF. CDR3 coding DNA: TGCAGCGTAAACCCACCGACAGGTGAAGCTTTCTTT.

The rearrangement uses TRBV6-5 and TRBJ2-1; the D gene is possibly TRBD2 (5 bases). The ends were cut back, 7 bases at V and 9 bases at J, with 16 bases in the middle. CDR1 is MNHEY, CDR2 SVGAGI, per germline. This CDR3 is 13 amino acids long. This chain's CDR3 is CASKPNRETEQFF. As DNA, the CDR3 is TGTGCCAGCAAACCAAATCGGGAAACTGAGCAGTTCTTC.

The J gene is TRBJ2-7, the V gene TRBV6-1; unclear D gene. This CDR3 is built from 15 residues. The germline V gene has CDR1 MNHNS and CDR2 SASEGT. Between the trimmed V and J ends, which lost 3 bases and 8 bases, there was a span of 20 bases. The CDR3 protein is CASSEFGQTLRQQYF. In DNA form, the CDR3 reads TGTGCCAGCAGTGAGTTCGGGCAGACCCTTAGGCAGCAGTACTTC.

The J gene is TRBJ2-1, the V gene TRBV28; TRBD2 aligns across 13 bases. The length of the CDR3 is 16 residues. The V and J ends lost 5 bases and 1 base, in that order; junction bases with no gene match: 2. Germline CDR1 reads MDHEN; CDR2 reads SYDVKM. The CDR3 nucleotides read TGTGCCAGCAGTCGACTAGCGGGAGGATCCTACAATGAGCAGTTCTTC. Protein product: CASSRLAGGSYNEQFF.

The chain recombines TRBV15 with TRBJ1-2; D is unresolved. The germline V gene has CDR1 LNHNV and CDR2 YYDKDF (reference sequence). This CDR3 has 15 residues. The V and J ends lost 4 bases and 1 base respectively, with 13 bases between them. Here the CDR3 DNA reads TGTGCCACCAGCACACCCCCGGCGAATAACTATGGCTACACCTTC. It encodes CATSTPPANNYGYTF.

This chain joins TRBV7-2 and TRBJ2-1; D gene unclear. CDR3 length equals 14 residues. Per germline, CDR1 SGHTA and CDR2 FQGNSA. Trimming took 4 bases from V and 1 from J, leaving 8 bases between them. CDR3 region: CASSSDLSYNEQFF. The CDR3 region has the DNA TGTGCCAGCAGCTCAGACTTATCCTACAATGAGCAGTTCTTC. The full variable domain, rest sourced from reference TRBV7-2 and TRBJ2-1, is GAGVSQSPSNKVTEKGKDVELRCDPISGHTALYWYRQSLGQGLEFLIYFQGNSAPDKSGLPSDRFSAERTGGSVSTLTIQRTQQEDSAVYLCASSSDLSYNEQFFGPGTRLTVL.

A single count supports this clone. The chain has TRBV6-5 and TRBJ1-5, with D unresolved. Trimming took 6 bases from V and 5 from J, leaving 14 bases between them. The CDR3 extends over 14 amino acids. Germline CDR1 reads MNHEY; CDR2 reads SVGAGI. The CDR3 sequence: CASRPKRGDQPQHF. CDR3 coding DNA: TGTGCCAGCAGGCCAAAGCGCGGGGATCAGCCCCAGCATTTT.

Concerning this clone: The junction differs from germline at one of its ends, possibly a read error. The V gene is TRBV6-5, the J gene TRBJ1-4, with unresolved D. This CDR3 spans 15 amino acids. Germline V gene data show CDR1 as MNHEY and CDR2 as SVGAGI. The CDR3: CASSDSPEPGEKLFF. As DNA, the CDR3 is TGTGCCAGCAGTGACTCCCCTGAACCCGGCGAAAAACTGTTTTTT.

The rearrangement uses TRBV4-2 and TRBJ2-3, with 14 positions matching TRBD2. Germline V gives CDR1 LGHNA, CDR2 YNFKEQ. V gave up 4 bases and J gave up 6 bases; unmatched junction bases: 6. The CDR3 covers 16 residues. The CDR3 nucleotides are TGTGCCAGCAGCCCGATGACTAGCGGGGGGGCGGATACGCAGTATTTT. It yields the protein CASSPMTSGGADTQYF.

The chain recombines TRBV11-3 with TRBJ2-7; weak D call: TRBD2 (6 bases). Germline V gene data show CDR1 as SGHNT and CDR2 as YENEEA. The CDR3 extends over 12 amino acids. V was shortened by 0 bases and J by 6 bases, with 6 bases between the two germline ends. The CDR3, as DNA: TGTGCCAGCAGCTTAGACGGGGGCGAGCAGTACTTC. This codes for CASSLDGGEQYF.